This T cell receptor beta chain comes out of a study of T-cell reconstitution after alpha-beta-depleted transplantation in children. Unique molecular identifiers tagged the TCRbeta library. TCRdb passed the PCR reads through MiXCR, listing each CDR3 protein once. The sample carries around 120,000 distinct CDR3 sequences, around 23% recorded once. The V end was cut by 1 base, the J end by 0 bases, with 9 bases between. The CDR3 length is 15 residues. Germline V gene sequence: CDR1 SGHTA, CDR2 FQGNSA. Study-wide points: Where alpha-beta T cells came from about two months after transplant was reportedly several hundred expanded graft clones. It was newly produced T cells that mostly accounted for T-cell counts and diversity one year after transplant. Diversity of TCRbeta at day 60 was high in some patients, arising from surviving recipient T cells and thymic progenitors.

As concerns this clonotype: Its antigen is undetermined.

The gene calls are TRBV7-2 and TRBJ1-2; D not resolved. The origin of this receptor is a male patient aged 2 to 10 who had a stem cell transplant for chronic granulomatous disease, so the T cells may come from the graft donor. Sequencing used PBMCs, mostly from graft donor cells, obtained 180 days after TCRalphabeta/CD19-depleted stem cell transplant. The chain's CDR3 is CASSLGTLTNYGYTF. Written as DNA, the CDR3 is TGTGCCAGCAGCTTAGGGACCCTAACTAACTATGGCTACACCTTC.